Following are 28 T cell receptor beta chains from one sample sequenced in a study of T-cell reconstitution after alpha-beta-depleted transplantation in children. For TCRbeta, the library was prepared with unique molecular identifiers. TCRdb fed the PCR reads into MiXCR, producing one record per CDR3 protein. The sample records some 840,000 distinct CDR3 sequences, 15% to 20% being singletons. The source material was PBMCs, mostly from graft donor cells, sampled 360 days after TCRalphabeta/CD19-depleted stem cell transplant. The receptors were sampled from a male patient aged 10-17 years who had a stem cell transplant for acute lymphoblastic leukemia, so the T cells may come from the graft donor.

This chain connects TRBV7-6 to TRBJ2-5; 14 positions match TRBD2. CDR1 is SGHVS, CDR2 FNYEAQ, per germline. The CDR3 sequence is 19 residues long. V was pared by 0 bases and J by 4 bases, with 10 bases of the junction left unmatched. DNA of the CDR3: TGTGCCAGCAGCTTAGCCCATTCGGGACTAGCGGGAGTAGGAGAGACCCAGTACTTC. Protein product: CASSLAHSGLAGVGETQYF.

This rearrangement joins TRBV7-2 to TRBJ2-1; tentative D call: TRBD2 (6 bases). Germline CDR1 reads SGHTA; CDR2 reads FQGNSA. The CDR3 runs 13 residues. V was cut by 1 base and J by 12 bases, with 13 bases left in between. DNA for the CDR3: TGTGCCAGCAGCTTAGAGGTGACTAGGGTGCAGTTCTTC. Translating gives CASSLEVTRVQFF.

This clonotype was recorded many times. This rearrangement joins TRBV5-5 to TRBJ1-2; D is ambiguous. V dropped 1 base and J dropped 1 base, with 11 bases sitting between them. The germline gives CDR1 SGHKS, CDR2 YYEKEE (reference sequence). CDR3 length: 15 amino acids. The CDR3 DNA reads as TGTGCCAGCAGCTTGAGAATTGGTTATAACTATGGCTACACCTTC. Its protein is CASSLRIGYNYGYTF.

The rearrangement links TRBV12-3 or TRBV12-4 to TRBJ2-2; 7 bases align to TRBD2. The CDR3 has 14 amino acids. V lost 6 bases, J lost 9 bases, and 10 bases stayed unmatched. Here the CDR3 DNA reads TGTGCCAGCAGGGCTAGCGGCCGGGGGTGGGAGCTGTTTTTT. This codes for CASRASGRGWELFF.

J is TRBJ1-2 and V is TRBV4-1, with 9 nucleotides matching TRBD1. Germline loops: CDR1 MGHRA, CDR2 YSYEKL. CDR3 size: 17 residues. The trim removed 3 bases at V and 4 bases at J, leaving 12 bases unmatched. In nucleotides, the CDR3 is TGCGCCAGCAGCCAGCCGGGACAGGGAAGAGCTTTCTATGGCTACACCTTC. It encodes CASSQPGQGRAFYGYTF.

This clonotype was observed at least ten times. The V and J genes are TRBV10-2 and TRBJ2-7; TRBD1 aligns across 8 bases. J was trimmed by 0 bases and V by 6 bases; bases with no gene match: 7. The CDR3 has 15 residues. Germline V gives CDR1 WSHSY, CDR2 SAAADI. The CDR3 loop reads CASRIGTGISYEQYF. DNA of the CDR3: TGCGCCAGCAGGATTGGGACAGGCATCTCCTACGAGCAGTACTTC.

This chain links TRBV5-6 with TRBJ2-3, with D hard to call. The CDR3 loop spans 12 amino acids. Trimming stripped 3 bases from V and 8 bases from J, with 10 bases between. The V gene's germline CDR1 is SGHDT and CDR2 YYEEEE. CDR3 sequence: CASSSRHGTQYF. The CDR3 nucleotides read TGTGCCAGCAGCTCGCGTCACGGTACGCAGTATTTT.

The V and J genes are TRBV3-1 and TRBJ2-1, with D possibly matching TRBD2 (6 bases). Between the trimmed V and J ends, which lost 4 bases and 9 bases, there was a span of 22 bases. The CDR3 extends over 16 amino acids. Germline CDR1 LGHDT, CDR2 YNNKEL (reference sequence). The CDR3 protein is CASSPQRAQNRGEQFF. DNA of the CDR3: TGTGCCAGCAGCCCCCAGCGGGCTCAAAACCGCGGTGAGCAGTTCTTC.

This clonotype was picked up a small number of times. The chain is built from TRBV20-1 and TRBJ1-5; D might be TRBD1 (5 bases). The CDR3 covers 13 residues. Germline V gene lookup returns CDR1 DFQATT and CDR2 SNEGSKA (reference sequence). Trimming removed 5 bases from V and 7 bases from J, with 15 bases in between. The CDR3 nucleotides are TGCAGTGCTGCGGGGGACTCGGGACAGCCCCAGCATTTT. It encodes CSAAGDSGQPQHF.

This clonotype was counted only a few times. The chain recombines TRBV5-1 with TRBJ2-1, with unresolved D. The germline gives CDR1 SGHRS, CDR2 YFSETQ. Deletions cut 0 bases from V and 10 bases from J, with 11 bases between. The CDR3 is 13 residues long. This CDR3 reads CASSLAVLEEQFF. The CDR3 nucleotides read TGCGCCAGCAGCTTGGCCGTTTTGGAGGAGCAGTTCTTC. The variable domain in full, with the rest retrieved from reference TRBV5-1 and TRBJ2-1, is KAGVTQTPRYLIKTRGQQVTLSCSPISGHRSVSWYQQTPGQGLQFLFEYFSETQRNKGNFPGRFSGRQFSNSRSEMNVSTLELGDSALYLCASSLAVLEEQFFGPGTRLTVL.

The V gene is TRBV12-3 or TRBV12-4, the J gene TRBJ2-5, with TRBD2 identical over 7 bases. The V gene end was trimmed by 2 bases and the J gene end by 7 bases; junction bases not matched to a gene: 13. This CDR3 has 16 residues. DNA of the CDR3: TGTGCCAGCAGTTTACCAGCGGGAAGTTGGGGGGGGACCCAGTACTTC. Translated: CASSLPAGSWGGTQYF.

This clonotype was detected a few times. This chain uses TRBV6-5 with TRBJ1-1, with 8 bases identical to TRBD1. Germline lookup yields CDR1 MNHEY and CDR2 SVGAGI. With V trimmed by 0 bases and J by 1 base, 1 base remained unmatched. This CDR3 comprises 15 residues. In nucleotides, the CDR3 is TGTGCCAGCAGTTACTCGGGGACAGGGAACACTGAAGCTTTCTTT. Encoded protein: CASSYSGTGNTEAFF.

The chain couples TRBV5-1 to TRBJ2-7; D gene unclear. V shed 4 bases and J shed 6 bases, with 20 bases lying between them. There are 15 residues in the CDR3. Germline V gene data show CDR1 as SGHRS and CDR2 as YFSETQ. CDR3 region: CASSPTSTSAREQYF. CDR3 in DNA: TGCGCCAGCAGCCCTACCTCGACCAGCGCGCGCGAGCAGTACTTC.

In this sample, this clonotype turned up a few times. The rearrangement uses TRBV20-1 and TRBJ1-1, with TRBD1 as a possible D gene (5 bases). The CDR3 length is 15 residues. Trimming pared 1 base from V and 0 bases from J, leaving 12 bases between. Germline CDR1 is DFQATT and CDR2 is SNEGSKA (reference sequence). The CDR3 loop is CSARGGLPMNTEAFF. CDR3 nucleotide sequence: TGCAGTGCTAGAGGGGGCCTGCCTATGAACACTGAAGCTTTCTTT.

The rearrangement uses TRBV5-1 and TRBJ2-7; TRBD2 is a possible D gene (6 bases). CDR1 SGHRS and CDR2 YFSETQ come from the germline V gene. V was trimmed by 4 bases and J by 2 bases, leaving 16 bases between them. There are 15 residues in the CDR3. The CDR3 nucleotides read TGCGCCAGCAGCACCAATCTAGCGCCGACCTACGAGCAGTACTTC. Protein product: CASSTNLAPTYEQYF.

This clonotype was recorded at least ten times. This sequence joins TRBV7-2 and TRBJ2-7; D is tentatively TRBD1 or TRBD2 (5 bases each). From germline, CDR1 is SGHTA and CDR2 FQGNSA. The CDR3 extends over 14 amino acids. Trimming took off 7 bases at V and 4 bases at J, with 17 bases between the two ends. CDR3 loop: CASTPSGPSYEQYF. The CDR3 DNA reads TGTGCCAGCACCCCTTCGGGGCCTTCTTACGAGCAGTACTTC. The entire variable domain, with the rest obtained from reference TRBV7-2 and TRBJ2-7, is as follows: GAGVSQSPSNKVTEKGKDVELRCDPISGHTALYWYRQSLGQGLEFLIYFQGNSAPDKSGLPSDRFSAERTGGSVSTLTIQRTQQEDSAVYLCASTPSGPSYEQYFGPGTRLTVT.

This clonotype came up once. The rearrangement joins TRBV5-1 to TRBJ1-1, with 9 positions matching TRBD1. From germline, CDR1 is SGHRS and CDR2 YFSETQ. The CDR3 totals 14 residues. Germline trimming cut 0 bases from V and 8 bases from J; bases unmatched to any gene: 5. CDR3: CASSLGQGGIEAFF. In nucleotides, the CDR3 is TGCGCCAGCAGCTTGGGACAGGGGGGCATAGAAGCTTTCTTT.

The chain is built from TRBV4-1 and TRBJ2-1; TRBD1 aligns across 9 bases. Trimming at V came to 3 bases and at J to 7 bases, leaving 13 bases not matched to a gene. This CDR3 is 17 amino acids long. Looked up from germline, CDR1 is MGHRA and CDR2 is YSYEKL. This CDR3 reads CASSHYTFRTGANEQFF. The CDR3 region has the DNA TGCGCCAGCAGCCACTACACTTTCCGGACAGGGGCTAATGAGCAGTTCTTC.

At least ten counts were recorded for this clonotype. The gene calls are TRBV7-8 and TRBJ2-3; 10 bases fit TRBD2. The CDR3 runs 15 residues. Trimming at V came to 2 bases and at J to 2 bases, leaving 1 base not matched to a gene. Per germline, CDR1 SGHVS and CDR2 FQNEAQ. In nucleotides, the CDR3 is TGTGCCAGCAGCTTACTAGCGGGAGACACAGATACGCAGTATTTT. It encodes CASSLLAGDTDTQYF.

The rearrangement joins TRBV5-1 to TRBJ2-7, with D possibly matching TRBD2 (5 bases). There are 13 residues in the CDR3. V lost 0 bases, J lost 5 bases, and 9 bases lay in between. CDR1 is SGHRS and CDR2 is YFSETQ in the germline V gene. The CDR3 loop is CASSLAAAHEQYF. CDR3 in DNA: TGCGCCAGCAGCTTGGCAGCGGCCCACGAGCAGTACTTC.

The CDR3 DNA follows: TGTGCCAGCAGCTTAGTAGAGTGGGTAGTATGGGCCGTGTCCCCCTACGAGCAGTACTTC. Amino acid sequence: CASSLVEWVVWAVSPYEQYF. The chain couples TRBV11-1 to TRBJ2-7; D call uncertain. Germline V gene data show CDR1 as SGHAT and CDR2 as FQDESV (reference sequence). V was clipped by 1 base and J by 2 bases, with 27 bases between them. CDR3 length equals 20 residues.

The CDR3 loop reads CASGSPDRVHEQYF. Here the CDR3 DNA reads TGTGCTAGTGGCTCTCCGGACAGGGTCCACGAGCAGTACTTC. The rearrangement uses TRBV12-5 and TRBJ2-7; 8 bases line up with TRBD1. This CDR3 region has 14 residues. Germline trimming cut 6 bases from V and 5 bases from J; bases unmatched to any gene: 9. The germline V gene has CDR1 LGHNT and CDR2 FRNRAP. The entire variable domain, with the rest obtained from reference TRBV12-5 and TRBJ2-7, is as follows: DARVTQTPRHKVTEMGQEVTMRCQPILGHNTVFWYRQTMMQGLELLAYFRNRAPLDDSGMPKDRFSAEMPDATLATLKIQPSEPRDSAVYFCASGSPDRVHEQYFGPGTRLTVT.

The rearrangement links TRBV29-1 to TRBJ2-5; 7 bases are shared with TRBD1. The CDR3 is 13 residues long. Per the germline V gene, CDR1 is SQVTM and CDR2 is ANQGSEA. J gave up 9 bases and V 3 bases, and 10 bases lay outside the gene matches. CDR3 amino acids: CSVDQQGSVPQYF. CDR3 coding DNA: TGCAGCGTTGACCAACAGGGGAGTGTTCCCCAGTACTTC. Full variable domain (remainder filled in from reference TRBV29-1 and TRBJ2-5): SAVISQKPSRDICQRGTSLTIQCQVDSQVTMMFWYRQQPGQSLTLIATANQGSEATYESGFVIDKFPISRPNLTFSTLTVSNMSPEDSSIYLCSVDQQGSVPQYFGPGTRLLVL.

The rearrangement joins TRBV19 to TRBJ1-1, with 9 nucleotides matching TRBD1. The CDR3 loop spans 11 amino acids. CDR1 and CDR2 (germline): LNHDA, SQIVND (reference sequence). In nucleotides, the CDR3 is TGTGGGACAGGGGCGAACACTGAAGCTTTCTTT. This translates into CGTGANTEAFF.

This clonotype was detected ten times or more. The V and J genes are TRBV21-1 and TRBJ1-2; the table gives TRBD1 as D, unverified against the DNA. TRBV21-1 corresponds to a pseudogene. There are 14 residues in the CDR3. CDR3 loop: CASSKEDSLYGYTF. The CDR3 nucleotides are TGTGCCAGCAGCAAAGAGGACAGTCTGTATGGCTACACCTTC.

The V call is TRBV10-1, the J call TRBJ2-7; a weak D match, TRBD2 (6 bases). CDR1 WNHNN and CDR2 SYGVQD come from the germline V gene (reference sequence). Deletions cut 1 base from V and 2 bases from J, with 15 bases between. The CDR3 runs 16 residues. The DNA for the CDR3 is TGCGCCAGCAGTGAGTATAGCGGAGCGGCTACCTACGAGCAGTACTTC. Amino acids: CASSEYSGAATYEQYF.

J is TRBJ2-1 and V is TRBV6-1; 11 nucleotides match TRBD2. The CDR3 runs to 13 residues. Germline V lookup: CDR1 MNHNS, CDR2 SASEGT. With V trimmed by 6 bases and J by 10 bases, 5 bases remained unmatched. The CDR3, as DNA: TGTGCCAGCAGCGAACGGACTAGCGGGGAGCAGTTCTTC. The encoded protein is CASSERTSGEQFF.

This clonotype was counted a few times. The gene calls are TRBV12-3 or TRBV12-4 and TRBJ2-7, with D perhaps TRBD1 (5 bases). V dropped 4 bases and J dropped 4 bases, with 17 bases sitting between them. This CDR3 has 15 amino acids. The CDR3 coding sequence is TGTGCCAGCAGTTCCAGGGCCCTTCGTGTATACGAGCAGTACTTC. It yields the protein CASSSRALRVYEQYF.